A selection of T cell receptor beta chains follows, all from one sample in a study of response to subunit inactivated influenza vaccine. In TCRdb, the RT-PCR reads were re-called with MiXCR into one record per CDR3 protein. The sample lists roughly 670,000 distinct CDR3 sequences, 11% to 15% occurring once. Sequenced here: PBMCs from blood, sampled less than 15 days before vaccination. The receptors stem from a man between 50 and 59 years old who received an inactivated influenza vaccine. Each CDR3 is given with its conserved first and last residue. Each record gives: clone size, V gene, J gene, D gene, CDR3 protein, CDR3 DNA. A D gene is named only where the DNA matches it firmly. Size is omitted from some rows. Given values are once, few, many or a class for expanded clones.

.	TRBV15	TRBJ2-1	TRBD2	CATSRGGSGGGEQFF	TGTGCCACCAGCAGGGGAGGGAGCGGGGGAGGTGAGCAGTTCTTC
few	TRBV20-1	TRBJ1-6	.	CSANIPGNSPLHF	TGCAGTGCGAACATCCCAGGGAATTCACCCCTCCACTTT
.	TRBV4-2	TRBJ1-5	TRBD1	CASSQVTGDSNQPQHF	TGTGCCAGCAGCCAAGTAACAGGGGATAGCAATCAGCCCCAGCATTTT
.	TRBV25-1	TRBJ2-1	.	CASSAHGGENYNEQFF	TGTGCCAGCAGCGCCCATGGCGGGGAAAACTACAATGAGCAGTTCTTC
.	TRBV7-9	TRBJ2-1	TRBD2	CASTPSLAVYNEQFF	TGTGCCAGCACCCCTAGTCTAGCGGTCTACAATGAGCAGTTCTTC
.	TRBV19	TRBJ2-7	TRBD1	CASSVGGHEQYF	TGTGCCAGTAGTGTAGGGGGCCACGAGCAGTACTTC
.	TRBV6-5	TRBJ1-2	TRBD1	CASSSRQGMANGYTF	TGTGCCAGCAGTTCCCGACAGGGGATGGCGAATGGCTACACCTTC
.	TRBV7-8	TRBJ2-3	TRBD2	CASSRLTSGGAMSTDTQYF	TGTGCCAGCAGCCGTCTGACTAGCGGGGGGGCAATGAGCACAGATACGCAGTATTTT
few	TRBV20-1	TRBJ2-3	.	CSALSDQDTQYF	TGCAGTGCTTTGTCAGACCAAGATACGCAGTATTTT
.	TRBV28	TRBJ2-4	TRBD1	CASPSGTGDLAKNIQYF	TGTGCCAGCCCCTCCGGGACAGGGGACCTAGCCAAAAACATTCAGTACTTC
many	TRBV7-2	TRBJ1-6	TRBD1	CASSLDGQGGWSPLHF	TGTGCCAGCAGCTTAGACGGACAGGGGGGGTGGTCACCCCTCCACTTT
few	TRBV10-2	TRBJ2-7	.	CASSVGGGGGYEQYF	TGCGCCAGCAGTGTAGGAGGAGGGGGCGGCTACGAGCAGTACTTC